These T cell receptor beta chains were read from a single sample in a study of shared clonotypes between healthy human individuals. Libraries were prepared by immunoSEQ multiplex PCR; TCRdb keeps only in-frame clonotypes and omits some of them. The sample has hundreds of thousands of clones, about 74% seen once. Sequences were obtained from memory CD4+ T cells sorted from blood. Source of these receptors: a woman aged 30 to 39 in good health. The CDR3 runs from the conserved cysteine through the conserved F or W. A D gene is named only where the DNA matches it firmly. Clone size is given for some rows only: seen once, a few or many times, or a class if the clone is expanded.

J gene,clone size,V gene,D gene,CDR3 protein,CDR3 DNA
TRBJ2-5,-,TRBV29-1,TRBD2,CSVGASGRVEYF,TGCAGCGTTGGCGCTAGCGGGAGAGTGGAGTACTTC
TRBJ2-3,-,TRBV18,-,CASSPAGDTQYF,TGTGCCAGCTCACCGGCTGGAGATACGCAGTATTTT
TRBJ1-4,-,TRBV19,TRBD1,CASRGQGDEKLFF,TGTGCCAGTAGAGGACAGGGGGATGAAAAACTGTTTTTT
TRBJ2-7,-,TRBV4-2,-,CASSQVGSYGSYEQYF,TGTGCCAGCAGCCAAGTCGGGAGCTACGGTTCCTACGAGCAGTACTTC
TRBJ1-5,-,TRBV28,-,CASSSRARGSRQPQHF,TGTGCCAGCAGTTCCCGCGCCAGGGGATCTCGGCAGCCCCAGCATTTT
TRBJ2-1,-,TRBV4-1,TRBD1,CASSLGQGAYNEQFF,TGCGCCAGCAGCCTGGGACAGGGGGCCTACAATGAGCAGTTCTTC
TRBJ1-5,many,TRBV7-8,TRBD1,CASSLDGQGGHQPQHF,TGTGCCAGCAGCTTAGATGGGCAGGGGGGCCATCAGCCCCAGCATTTT
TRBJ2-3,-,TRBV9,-,CASSASGDTQYF,TGTGCCAGCAGCGCGAGCGGGGATACGCAGTATTTT
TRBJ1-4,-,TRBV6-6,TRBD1,CASSTFRRGRNEKLFF,TGTGCCAGCAGTACATTTCGCAGGGGGCGCAATGAAAAACTGTTTTTT
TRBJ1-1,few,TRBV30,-,CAWSYGNTEAFF,TGTGCCTGGAGTTATGGTAACACTGAAGCTTTCTTT
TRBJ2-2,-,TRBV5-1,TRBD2,CASSLFSGSPGELFF,TGCGCCAGCAGCTTGTTTAGCGGGAGCCCCGGGGAGCTGTTTTTT
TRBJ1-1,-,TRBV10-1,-,CASSGQTNTEAFF,TGCGCCAGCAGCGGACAGACGAACACTGAAGCTTTCTTT
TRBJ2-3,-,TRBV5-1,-,CASSLAASQSTDTQYF,TGCGCCAGCAGCTTGGCCGCCAGCCAAAGCACAGATACGCAGTATTTT
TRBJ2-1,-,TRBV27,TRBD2,CASSLTSGSWNEQFF,TGTGCCAGCAGTTTGACTAGCGGGAGTTGGAATGAGCAGTTCTTC
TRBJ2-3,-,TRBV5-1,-,CASSFDSFTDTQYF,TGCGCCAGCAGCTTTGACAGTTTCACAGATACGCAGTATTTT
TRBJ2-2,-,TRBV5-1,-,CASRVQGDAGELFF,TGCGCCAGCAGAGTACAGGGTGACGCCGGGGAGCTGTTTTTT
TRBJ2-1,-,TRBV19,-,CASTLGVSSYNEQFF,TGTGCCAGTACCTTGGGGGTAAGCTCCTACAATGAGCAGTTCTTC
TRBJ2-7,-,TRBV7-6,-,CASSLGSVGYYEQYF,TGTGCCAGCAGCTTAGGAAGCGTAGGATACTACGAGCAGTACTTC
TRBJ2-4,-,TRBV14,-,CASSQELGGVQGTKNIQYF,TGTGCCAGCAGCCAAGAACTCGGAGGGGTACAGGGGACCAAAAACATTCAGTACTTC
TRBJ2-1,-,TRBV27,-,CASSFRAGFHLAANEQFF,TGTGCCAGCAGTTTCAGGGCCGGTTTCCACTTAGCAGCCAATGAGCAGTTCTTC
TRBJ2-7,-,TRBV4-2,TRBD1,CASSQAGQEPYEQYF,TGTGCCAGCAGCCAAGCTGGACAGGAACCCTACGAGCAGTACTTC
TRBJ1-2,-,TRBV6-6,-,CASSKRAEEAYGYTF,TGTGCCAGCAGTAAACGGGCAGAAGAGGCCTATGGCTACACCTTC
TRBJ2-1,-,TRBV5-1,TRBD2,CASSTKRESLNEQFF,TGCGCCAGCAGCACTAAGCGGGAGTCCCTTAATGAGCAGTTCTTC
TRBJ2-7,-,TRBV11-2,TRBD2,CASSLDSPGLAYEQYF,TGTGCCAGCAGCTTAGACTCGCCGGGACTAGCCTACGAGCAGTACTTC
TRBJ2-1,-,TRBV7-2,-,CASSPTGGGDEQFF,TGTGCCAGCAGCCCTACTGGCGGGGGCGATGAGCAGTTCTTC
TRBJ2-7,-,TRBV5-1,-,CASSLEQGEQYF,TGCGCCAGCAGCTTGGAACAGGGCGAGCAGTACTTC
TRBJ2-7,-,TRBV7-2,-,CASSLGASIEEQYF,TGTGCCAGCAGCTTAGGAGCGTCTATTGAGGAGCAGTACTTC
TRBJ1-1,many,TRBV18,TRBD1,CASSPQGAGTEAFF,TGTGCCAGCTCACCCCAGGGGGCCGGCACTGAAGCTTTCTTT
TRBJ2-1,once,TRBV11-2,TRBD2,CASSLVVRLAGAREQFF,TGTGCCAGCAGCTTAGTCGTGCGACTAGCGGGAGCGCGGGAGCAGTTCTTC
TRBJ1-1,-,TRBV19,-,CASRMTGMNTEAFF,TGTGCCAGTCGAATGACGGGCATGAACACTGAAGCTTTCTTT
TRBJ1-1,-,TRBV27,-,CASSLTVTERNTEAFF,TGTGCCAGCAGTTTAACCGTGACAGAAAGGAACACTGAAGCTTTCTTT
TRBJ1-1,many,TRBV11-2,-,CASSVRDRSEAFF,TGTGCCAGCAGCGTGCGGGACCGATCTGAAGCTTTCTTT
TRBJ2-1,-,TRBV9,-,CASSAHLYNEQFF,TGTGCCAGCAGCGCCCACCTCTACAATGAGCAGTTCTTC
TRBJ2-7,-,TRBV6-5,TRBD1,CASRPTGDSFYEQYF,TGTGCCAGCAGACCTACAGGGGACAGCTTCTACGAGCAGTACTTC
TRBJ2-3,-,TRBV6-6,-,CASSFRDGTDTQYF,TGTGCCAGCAGTTTCCGGGACGGAACAGATACGCAGTATTTT
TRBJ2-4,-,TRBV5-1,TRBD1,CASSLDRGDIQYF,TGCGCCAGCAGCTTGGACAGGGGGGACATTCAGTACTTC
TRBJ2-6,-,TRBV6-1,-,CATHPSGANVLTF,TGTGCCACACACCCCTCTGGGGCCAACGTCCTGACTTTC
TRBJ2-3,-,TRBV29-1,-,CSVVIGGSSTDTQYF,TGCAGCGTTGTGATCGGCGGGTCCTCCACAGATACGCAGTATTTT
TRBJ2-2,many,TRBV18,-,CASCWGTGELFF,TGTGCCAGCTGTTGGGGGACCGGGGAGCTGTTTTTT
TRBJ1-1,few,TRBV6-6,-,CASSYSSPGEAFF,TGTGCCAGCAGTTACTCATCACCAGGAGAAGCTTTCTTT
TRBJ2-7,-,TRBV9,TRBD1,CASSETTGGGYEQYF,TGTGCCAGCAGCGAGACGACAGGGGGCGGATACGAGCAGTACTTC
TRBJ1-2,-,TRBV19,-,CASSGPTGNYGYTF,TGTGCCAGTAGTGGGCCAACTGGGAACTATGGCTACACCTTC
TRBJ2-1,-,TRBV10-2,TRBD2,CASSVTSGAYNEQFF,TGCGCCAGCAGCGTGACTAGCGGAGCCTACAATGAGCAGTTCTTC